This T cell receptor (beta chain) was obtained from a study of PD-L1 blockade in urothelial cancer (dated by TCRdb to about 2017). Turning to the overall study: Therapy was started around 2014 for all patients, and atezolizumab 1,200 mg was administered intravenously every 3 weeks. Durable clinical benefit was defined as progression-free survival longer than 6 months, and TCR features were also tested against progression-free and overall survival. In the same patients who had TCR sequencing, pretreatment tumors also underwent whole exome sequencing and RNA sequencing. Pretreatment blood TCR-seq was available for nearly 30 patients, at least one posttreatment blood collection was obtained for approximately 25 patients, and tumor TCR-seq was available for approximately 25 patients. An ECOG performance status of 0 or 1 was recorded for the patients, and 0 to 3 prior chemotherapy regimens had been received by the patients. A median of roughly 140,000 T cells and 80,000 to 95,000 unique TCRs was obtained from blood samples, and a median clonality of roughly 0.08 was observed. Somatic, immune and clinical correlates of response to PD-L1 blockade with atezolizumab in urothelial cancer were the focus of an exploratory multi-omic analysis. Durable clinical benefit was achieved by nine patients but not by the remaining 20. TCR sequencing covered pretreatment tumor samples and matched, serially collected peripheral blood taken before and after atezolizumab treatment. About nine tenths of the roughly 30 patients were males with bladder-origin urothelial cancer, and about 60% of the 29 reported a prior smoking history. Blood samples were analyzed at two time points: 3 weeks after treatment start (second dose) and 6 weeks after treatment start.

V is pared back by 8 bases and J by 7 bases, with 18 bases lying between the germline termini. The CDR3 runs 13 residues from the cysteine to the phenylalanine. This entry keeps only the CDR3 DNA: 39 bases, framed from base 1. CDR1 and CDR2, looked up from the germline V gene (reference sequence), are GTSNPN and SVGIG. Synthetic TCR analog templates were spiked into each PCR so that absolute template abundance could be estimated from read counts. Using the immunoSEQ assay, TCRbeta CDR3 regions were amplified from genomic DNA with bias-controlled V and J gene primers. Rearranged TCRbeta segments were sequenced at approximately 20X coverage. The study's processing was this. Sequencing errors were corrected by clustering, and CDR3s were annotated against IMGT so that V, D and J genes could be assigned. Out-of-frame and stop-codon sequences were excluded, and only productive TCRbeta rearrangements were used in downstream analyses. To compute clonality, Shannon entropy was normalized by the log of the number of unique productive sequences and then subtracted from one. Fisher's exact test with Benjamini-Hochberg correction, at a threshold of adjusted p below 0.01, was used to find clones that differed between time points or between blood and tumor. This immuneACCESS table, as held by TCRdb, lists in-frame sequences with V and J called but not all clones. Of the missing ones, under half trace to an unresolved V gene in checked studies; the others have no known cause. Clone size and the V and J calls come from that table; the DNA yielded D and trimming. This sample is represented by 95,000 or so clones; roughly 87% of them were singletons. The ten largest clones represent about 2% of the sample.

Reading the label with the study, this specimen's time point is: pretreatment peripheral blood. A cohort of about 31 patients with locally advanced or metastatic urothelial carcinoma, treated at Memorial Sloan Kettering on a trial protocol, was included. Peripheral blood mononuclear cells were collected from each patient pretreatment and during treatment, giving between 1 and 8 total time points per patient. The Qiagen DNeasy Blood extraction kit was used to purify genomic DNA from total PBMCs and tumor samples. PBMCs were collected pretreatment and during treatment and were isolated and stored as previously described. What the work shows at the level of the full study, not this receptor alone: Because of the small sample size (n ≈ 27) and the many exploratory analyses performed, the results are intended to be regarded as hypothesis-generating. At 3 weeks after the start of treatment, tumor-associated TCR clones in peripheral blood had expanded more in patients with durable benefit (n of about 22, p = 0.022). A pretreatment peripheral blood TCR clonality below the median was linked to improved progression-free and overall survival.

This clone has only one observation. This clone's antigen is unknown. Base qualities are missing; no much larger clone stands one base away. The source material was PBMCs, sampled around atezolizumab (anti-PD-L1) treatment. This sequence was found in a man in his 60s with urothelial cancer. The chain employs TRBV30 and TRBJ1-5; matching of 5 bases hints at TRBD1 as the D gene. CDR3 sequence: CAQSAQAGQPQHF. Here is the DNA: TGTGCCCAAAGCGCACAGGCTGGGCAGCCCCAGCATTTT.